The present T cell receptor beta chain was sequenced within a study of beta chain features in type 1 diabetes. All of the isolated RNA was reverse transcribed, so expressed TCRB transcripts were sequenced. Some clones are missing from TCRdb's copy, which holds only in-frame ones; the method was immunoSEQ multiplex PCR. The sample holds about 120,000 clones, 17% seen once. Points from the study as a whole: A greater similarity of naive, central memory and Treg TCRB repertoires was seen among patients than among healthy donors. Moderate yet significant TCRB CDR3 shortening was seen in Type 1 diabetes patients in all four CD4+ subsets.

This clone was counted between two and nine times. No antigen is known for it. Germline CDR1 and CDR2: SGHTA and FQGNSA. The CDR3 has 12 residues. Between the trimmed V and J ends, which lost 3 bases and 5 bases, there was a span of 5 bases. Specimen: central memory CD4+ T cells from blood. The source of this sequence is a man between 18 and 35 years old with type 1 diabetes. The chain uses TRBV7-2 and TRBJ1-5; D is undetermined. The CDR3 nucleotides are TGTGCCAGCAGCTTCGGTGATCAGCCCCAGCATTTT. Its protein product is CASSFGDQPQHF.